This T cell receptor (beta chain) emerged from a study of cytomegalovirus exposure and HLA in healthy donors. PCR involved 60 Vbeta and 13 Jbeta primers. Assay used: immunoSEQ multiplex PCR; TCRdb lists only in-frame clones, some missing. This repertoire includes roughly 190,000 clones. Germline V gene lookup returns CDR1 SGHTA and CDR2 FQGNSA. The V gene lost 1 base and the J gene lost 7 bases, with 5 bases spanning the gap. This CDR3 has 12 amino acids. The sample consisted of PBMCs. The sequence derives from a woman aged 18-35 years in good health and CMV-seropositive. The chain uses TRBV7-2 and TRBJ2-1, with unresolved D. The CDR3 protein is CASSLDKNEQFF. The CDR3 DNA reads TGTGCCAGCAGCTTAGACAAGAATGAGCAGTTCTTC.